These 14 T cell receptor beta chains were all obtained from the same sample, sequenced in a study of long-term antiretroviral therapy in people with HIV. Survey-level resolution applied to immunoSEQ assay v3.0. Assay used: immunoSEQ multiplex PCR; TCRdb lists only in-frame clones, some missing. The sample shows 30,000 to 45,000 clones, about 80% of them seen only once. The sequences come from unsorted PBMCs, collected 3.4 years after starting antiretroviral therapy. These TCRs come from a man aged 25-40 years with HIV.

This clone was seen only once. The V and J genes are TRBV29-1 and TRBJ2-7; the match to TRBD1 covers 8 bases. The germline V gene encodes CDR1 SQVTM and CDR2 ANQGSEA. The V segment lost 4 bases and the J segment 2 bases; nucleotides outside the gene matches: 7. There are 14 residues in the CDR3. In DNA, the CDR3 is TGCAGCGTTGCTCGGGACAGGACTGCCTACGAGCAGTACTTC. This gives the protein CSVARDRTAYEQYF.

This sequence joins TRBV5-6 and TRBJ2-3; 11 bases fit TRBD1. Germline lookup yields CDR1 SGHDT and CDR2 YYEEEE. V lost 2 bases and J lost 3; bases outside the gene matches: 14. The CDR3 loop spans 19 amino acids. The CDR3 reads CASSLSRDRGWTWTDTQYF. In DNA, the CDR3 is TGTGCCAGCAGCTTATCACGGGACAGGGGGTGGACTTGGACAGATACGCAGTATTTT.

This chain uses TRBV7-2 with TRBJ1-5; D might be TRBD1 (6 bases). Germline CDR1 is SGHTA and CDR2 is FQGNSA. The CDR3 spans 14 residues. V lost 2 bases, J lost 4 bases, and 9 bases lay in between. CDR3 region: CASSLTGRNQPQHF. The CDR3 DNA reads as TGTGCCAGCAGCTTAACAGGGCGTAATCAGCCCCAGCATTTT.

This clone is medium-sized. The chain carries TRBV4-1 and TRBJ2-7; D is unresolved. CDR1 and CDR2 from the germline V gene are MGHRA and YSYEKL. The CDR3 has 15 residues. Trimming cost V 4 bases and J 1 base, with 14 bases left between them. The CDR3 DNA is TGCGCCAGCAGCCCGTGGCCCGCTGGTTCCTACGAGCAGTACTTC. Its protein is CASSPWPAGSYEQYF.

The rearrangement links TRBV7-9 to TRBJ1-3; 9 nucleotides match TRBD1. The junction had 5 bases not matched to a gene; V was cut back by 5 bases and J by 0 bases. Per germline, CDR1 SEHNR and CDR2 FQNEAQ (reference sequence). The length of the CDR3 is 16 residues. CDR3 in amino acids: CASSPQGATSGNTIYF. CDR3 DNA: TGTGCCAGCAGCCCACAGGGGGCGACCTCTGGAAACACCATATATTTT.

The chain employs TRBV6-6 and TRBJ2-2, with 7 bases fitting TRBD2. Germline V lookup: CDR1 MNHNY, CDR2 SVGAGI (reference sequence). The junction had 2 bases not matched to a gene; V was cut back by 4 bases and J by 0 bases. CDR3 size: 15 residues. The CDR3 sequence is CASSLTSANTGELFF. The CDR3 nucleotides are TGTGCCAGCAGTTTAACTAGCGCGAACACCGGGGAGCTGTTTTTT.

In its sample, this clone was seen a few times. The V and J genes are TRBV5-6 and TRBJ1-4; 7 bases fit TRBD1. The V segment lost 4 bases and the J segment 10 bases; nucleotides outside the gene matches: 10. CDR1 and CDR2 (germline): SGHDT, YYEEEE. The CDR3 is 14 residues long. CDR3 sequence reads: CASSPGTVPGKLFF. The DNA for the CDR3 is TGTGCCAGCAGCCCCGGGACAGTTCCAGGAAAACTGTTTTTT.

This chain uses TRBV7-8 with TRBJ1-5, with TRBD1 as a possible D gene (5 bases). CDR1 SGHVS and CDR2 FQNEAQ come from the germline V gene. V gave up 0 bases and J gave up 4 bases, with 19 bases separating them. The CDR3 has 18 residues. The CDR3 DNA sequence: TGTGCCAGCAGCTTAGCCCCCTTAGGGACGATTGGGAATCAGCCCCAGCATTTT. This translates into CASSLAPLGTIGNQPQHF.

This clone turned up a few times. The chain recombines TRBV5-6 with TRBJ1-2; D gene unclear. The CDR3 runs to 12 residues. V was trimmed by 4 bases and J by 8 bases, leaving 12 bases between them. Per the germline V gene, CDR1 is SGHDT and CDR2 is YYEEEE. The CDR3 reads CASSLGSRGYTF. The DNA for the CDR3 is TGTGCCAGCAGCCTGGGCTCCCGGGGCTACACCTTC.

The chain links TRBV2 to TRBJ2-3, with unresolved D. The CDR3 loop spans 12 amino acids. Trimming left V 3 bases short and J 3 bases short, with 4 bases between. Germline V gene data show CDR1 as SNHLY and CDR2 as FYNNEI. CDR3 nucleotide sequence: TGTGCCAGCAGTGACAGAACAGATACGCAGTATTTT. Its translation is CASSDRTDTQYF.

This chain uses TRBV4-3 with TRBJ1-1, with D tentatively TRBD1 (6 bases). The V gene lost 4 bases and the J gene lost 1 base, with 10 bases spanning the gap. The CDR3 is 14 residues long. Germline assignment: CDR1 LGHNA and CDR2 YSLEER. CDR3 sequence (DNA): TGCGCCAGCAGCCTACAGGGAAGGAACACTGAAGCTTTCTTT. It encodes CASSLQGRNTEAFF.

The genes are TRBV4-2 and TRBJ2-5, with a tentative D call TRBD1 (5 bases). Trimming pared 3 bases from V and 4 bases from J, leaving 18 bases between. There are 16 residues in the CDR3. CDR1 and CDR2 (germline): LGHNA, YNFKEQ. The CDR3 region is CASSQSQVGRAETQYF. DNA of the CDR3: TGTGCCAGCAGCCAGAGCCAAGTCGGCAGGGCAGAGACCCAGTACTTC.

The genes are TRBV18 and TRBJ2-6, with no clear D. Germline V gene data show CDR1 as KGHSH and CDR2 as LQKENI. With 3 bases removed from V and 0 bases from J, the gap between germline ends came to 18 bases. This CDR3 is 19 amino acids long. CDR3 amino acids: CASSPNVGSSISGANVLTF. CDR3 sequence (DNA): TGTGCCAGCTCACCCAACGTGGGGTCCTCCATCTCTGGGGCCAACGTCCTGACTTTC.

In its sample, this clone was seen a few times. Here the CDR3 reads CASSPPGLAYEQYF. Written as DNA, the CDR3 is TGTGCCAGCTCACCACCGGGACTTGCCTACGAGCAGTACTTC. J is TRBJ2-7 and V is TRBV18, with a weak D call TRBD2 (6 bases). Germline CDR1 is KGHSH and CDR2 is LQKENI. The CDR3 covers 14 residues. Trimming removed 0 bases at V and 2 bases at J, with 8 bases between.